The source of this T cell receptor beta chain is a study of T cell changes during pregnancy in multiple sclerosis. Profiling relied on immunoSEQ multiplex PCR, and the TCRdb table lists in-frame clones only, not all of them. The sample lists 75,000 to 95,000 clones, 85% to 95% occurring once. The sample consisted of peripheral blood, taken after pregnancy. The clonotype comes from a female donor with multiple sclerosis, enrolled in a pregnancy study.

CDR3 sequence (DNA): TGCGCCAGCAGCTTGGCCAGCGGACAGGGTGAGCAGTATTTT. Its protein product is CASSLASGQGEQYF. The chain recombines TRBV5-1 with TRBJ2-3; 8 positions agree with TRBD1. V dropped 0 bases and J dropped 11; count of bases not matched to a gene: 8. The CDR3 is made up of 14 amino acids. The germline V gene has CDR1 SGHRS and CDR2 YFSETQ.